This TCR beta chain was found in a study of blood T cell repertoires in COVID-19. About the research overall: Specimens from acute and convalescent COVID-19 originated in the United States, Italy and Spain. T cells, B-cell-depleted T cells, or PBMCs supplied cDNA or gDNA.

Patients from Seattle were sampled longitudinally, starting during active infection. In the study's own analysis: Estimated nucleated cell counts came from reference gene primer amplification. The protocol was immunoSEQ multiplex PCR, while the TCRdb copy is restricted to in-frame clones and leaves out a portion. That table is the source of V, J and clone size, and D and trimming were worked out from the DNA. The sample carries approximately 330,000 clones, over 80% recorded once. CDR3 length: 16 amino acids. V was pared by 3 bases and J by 5 bases, with 17 bases between. Germline V lookup: CDR1 MGHRA, CDR2 YSYEKL.

This sequence was found in a young man with COVID-19, enrolled during active disease. The specimen sequenced was peripheral blood. The chain recombines TRBV4-1 with TRBJ1-5, with D maybe TRBD1 (5 bases). CDR3 in DNA: TGCGCCAGCAGCCACAACCTGGGGCGGGGTGATCAGCCCCAGCATTTT. Its protein is CASSHNLGRGDQPQHF.